Each of the 17 T cell receptor beta chains below was sequenced from the same sample in a study of blood T cells in healthy people across ages. Then a second PCR, running about 6 to 11 cycles, was carried out with a sample-barcoded 5' primer and a J-beta primer mix. From the 5' RACE reads, TCRdb called clonotypes with MiXCR, one entry per CDR3 protein. The sample has fewer than 1.5 million distinct CDR3 sequences, 42% seen once. The sequenced material came from blood. These receptors were taken from a young woman in good health.

The sample holds a few counts of this clonotype. The V gene is TRBV25-1, the J gene TRBJ2-4; unclear D gene. From germline, CDR1 is MGHDK and CDR2 SYGVNS. V was shortened by 4 bases and J by 3 bases, with 10 bases between the two germline ends. This CDR3 spans 14 amino acids. The CDR3 is CASSVGFGKNIQYF. In DNA form, the CDR3 reads TGTGCCAGCAGTGTAGGGTTTGGCAAAAACATTCAGTACTTC.

This clonotype was found many times. The chain uses TRBV12-3 or TRBV12-4 and TRBJ2-5, with D possibly being TRBD2 (6 bases). Gene TRBJ2-7 matches the end of the DNA better, so the J call may be wrong. The CDR3 has 14 residues. This CDR3 is CASTPDYPSYEQYF. As DNA, the CDR3 is TGTGCCAGCACCCCGGACTACCCAAGTTACGAGCAGTACTTC.

The V and J genes are TRBV12-3 or TRBV12-4 and TRBJ2-5; perhaps TRBD1 as D (5 bases). V lost 8 bases and J lost 0, with 13 bases in between. This CDR3 is built from 14 residues. CDR3 coding DNA: TGTGCCAGCGCTCATAGGGGATACCAAGAGACCCAGTACTTC. Its protein is CASAHRGYQETQYF.

This sequence joins TRBV11-2 and TRBJ2-1; D unclear. The J call may be wrong; the DNA end is better matched by TRBJ2-7. Germline V gene lookup returns CDR1 SGHAT and CDR2 FQNNGV. The CDR3 has 18 amino acids. The CDR3 nucleotides read TGTGCCAGCAGCTTGAAACCTTCGGCTACTTACTCCTACAATGAGCAGTACTTC. Translating it yields CASSLKPSATYSYNEQYF.

This clonotype was seen many times. V usage is TRBV7-2 and J usage is TRBJ2-7; D call uncertain. This CDR3 region has 16 residues. Trimming removed 3 bases at V and 0 bases at J, with 15 bases between. Germline assignment: CDR1 SGHTA and CDR2 FQGNSA. CDR3 amino acids: CASSFRTWDPSYEQYF. The CDR3 DNA reads TGTGCCAGCAGCTTCCGGACGTGGGATCCCTCCTACGAGCAGTACTTC.

The V call is TRBV4-1, the J call TRBJ1-2; 7 bases fit TRBD1. CDR3 size: 14 residues. The ends lost 0 bases at V and 6 bases at J; junction bases unmatched: 4. In germline, CDR1 is MGHRA, CDR2 YSYEKL. CDR3 DNA: TGCGCCAGCAGCCAAGATTGGCAGGGGGATGGCTACACCTTC. It translates to CASSQDWQGDGYTF.

This clonotype is a singleton in its sample. This chain uses TRBV20-1 with TRBJ1-5, with a possible D match to TRBD1 (5 bases). In germline, CDR1 is DFQATT, CDR2 SNEGSKA (reference sequence). This CDR3 comprises 12 residues. The V end lost 0 bases, the J end lost 9 bases, and 9 bases lay between the germline ends. CDR3 region: CSAREGQGPQHF. The CDR3 DNA reads as TGCAGTGCTAGAGAGGGGCAGGGGCCCCAGCATTTT.

This clonotype turned up a few times. CDR3 sequence: CAWSTLAGFTDTQYF. The CDR3 DNA sequence: TGTGCCTGGAGTACTCTAGCGGGATTCACAGATACGCAGTATTTT. This rearrangement joins TRBV30 to TRBJ2-3; 9 nucleotides line up with TRBD2. With V trimmed by 2 bases and J by 2 bases, 5 bases remained unmatched. CDR1 and CDR2 (germline): GTSNPN, SVGIG (reference sequence). The CDR3 spans 15 residues.

This clonotype was seen only a few times. The junction does not match germline at one end; this may be a read error. The chain combines TRBV27 with TRBJ1-6; D gene uncertain. The CDR3 is 15 residues long. The germline V gene has CDR1 MNHEY and CDR2 SMNVEV (reference sequence). This chain's CDR3 is CASSFWSVDNSPLHF. The CDR3, as DNA: TGTGCCAGCAGTTTTTGGTCAGTCGATAATTCGCCCCTCCACTTT.

The chain uses TRBV9 and TRBJ2-4, with TRBD1 matching 7 bases. The J call is in doubt because the DNA end fits TRBJ2-7 better. CDR1 and CDR2 from the germline V gene are SGDLS and YYNGEE. There are 15 residues in the CDR3. The CDR3, as DNA: TGTGCCAGCAGCGTAGCTGTTGGACAGGACTACGAGCAGTACTTC. This translates into CASSVAVGQDYEQYF.

A word on this clonotype: The junction shows a germline mismatch at one end, possibly a read error. The rearrangement uses TRBV29-1 and TRBJ2-1, with no clear D. Germline CDR1 is SQVTM and CDR2 is ANQGSEA. The CDR3 loop spans 15 amino acids. For the CDR3, the DNA is TGCGGCGTTGAAGACGACGCTGCCATCGACAATGAGCAGTTCTTC. It specifies CGVEDDAAIDNEQFF.

The V call is TRBV5-1, the J call TRBJ1-1; 9 nucleotides agree with TRBD1. The V and J ends lost 4 bases and 4 bases, in that order; junction bases with no gene match: 8. CDR1 is SGHRS and CDR2 is YFSETQ in the germline V gene. The CDR3 spans 15 residues. The CDR3 reads CASSDRDRDSTEAFF. The CDR3 region has the DNA TGCGCCAGCAGCGATAGGGACAGGGATTCCACTGAAGCTTTCTTT.

This clonotype was counted between two and nine times. The rearrangement joins TRBV29-1 to TRBJ1-2; 11 bases are a match to TRBD1. CDR1 SQVTM and CDR2 ANQGSEA come from the germline V gene. The V segment lost 6 bases and the J segment 5 bases; nucleotides outside the gene matches: 14. CDR3 size: 16 residues. This CDR3 reads CSVPEASDRGRYGYTF. The CDR3 coding sequence is TGCAGCGTCCCAGAGGCGTCGGACAGGGGGCGTTATGGCTACACCTTC.

The chain links TRBV20-1 to TRBJ2-7, with 11 bases identical to TRBD2. The CDR3 is 15 residues long. V lost 0 bases to trimming and J lost 7 bases; unmatched junction nucleotides: 8. Germline V lookup: CDR1 DFQATT, CDR2 SNEGSKA (reference sequence). The CDR3 coding sequence is TGCAGTGCTAGAGACCGACTAGCGGGAAATAATGAGCAGTACTTC. Translated: CSARDRLAGNNEQYF.

The V and J genes are TRBV9 and TRBJ1-2; 7 bases map to TRBD1. This CDR3 contains 14 residues. V lost 3 bases and J lost 7; bases outside the gene matches: 9. Looked up from germline, CDR1 is SGDLS and CDR2 is YYNGEE. The CDR3 here is CASSAPRAGGGYTF. In nucleotides, the CDR3 is TGTGCCAGCAGCGCCCCTCGGGCAGGGGGTGGCTACACCTTC.

The chain links TRBV5-1 to TRBJ2-5; D is perhaps TRBD1 (6 bases). This CDR3 contains 13 residues. V was clipped by 4 bases and J by 4 bases, with 11 bases between them. Germline V gives CDR1 SGHRS, CDR2 YFSETQ. CDR3 amino acids: CASSTQGTETQYF. The CDR3 DNA sequence: TGCGCCAGCAGCACACAGGGAACAGAGACCCAGTACTTC.

CDR3 residues: CATSRDGTLPHNEQFF. CDR3 nucleotide sequence: TGTGCCACCAGCAGAGATGGGACTTTACCGCACAATGAGCAGTTCTTC. The chain combines TRBV15 with TRBJ2-1; a possible D gene is TRBD2 (6 bases). V was cut by 0 bases and J by 5 bases, with 14 bases left in between. Germline V gene data show CDR1 as LNHNV and CDR2 as YYDKDF (reference sequence). The CDR3 contains 16 residues.